Following are 20 T cell receptor beta chains from one sample sequenced in a study of CD8+ T cells in alopecia areata. Sequencing templates came from extracted RNA that was reverse transcribed into cDNA. Sequenced by immunoSEQ multiplex PCR; TCRdb stores in-frame clones only, minus some. The sample records 180,000 or so clones, 51% being singletons. The treatment is: oral pan-JAK inhibitor, 5-10 mg twice daily. This sample comprised CD8+ T cells sorted from blood, obtained around week 54, from a patient treated with tofacitinib. The receptor set was obtained from a human donor with alopecia areata.

This rearrangement joins TRBV30 to TRBJ2-5, with a possible D match to TRBD2 (7 bases). Germline values: CDR1 GTSNPN, CDR2 SVGIG (reference sequence). The length of the CDR3 is 14 residues. Trimming removed 2 bases from V and 5 bases from J, with 15 bases in between. The chain's CDR3 is CAWSPWGGVETQYF. The CDR3 nucleotides read TGTGCCTGGAGTCCGTGGGGGGGCGTGGAGACCCAGTACTTC.

The chain employs TRBV6-5 and TRBJ2-3; D may be TRBD2 (6 bases). Germline CDR1 MNHEY, CDR2 SVGAGI. CDR3 length: 15 amino acids. The V end was cut by 8 bases, the J end by 0 bases, with 15 bases between. CDR3 region: CASSTGTLSTDTQYF. CDR3 DNA: TGTGCCAGCTCAACCGGGACTTTGAGCACAGATACGCAGTATTTT.

The chain recombines TRBV7-9 with TRBJ1-5, with D possibly TRBD1 on 5 matching bases. The CDR3 runs to 14 residues. From germline, CDR1 is SEHNR and CDR2 FQNEAQ (reference sequence). With 3 bases removed from V and 2 bases from J, the gap between germline ends came to 8 bases. CDR3: CASSLAGRNQPQHF. In DNA form, the CDR3 reads TGTGCCAGCAGCTTGGCGGGGCGCAATCAGCCCCAGCATTTT.

The sample holds one count of this clone. This chain joins TRBV30 and TRBJ1-1; 8 bases fit TRBD1. V shed 5 bases and J 3 bases; nucleotides not matched to a gene: 5. Germline CDR1 GTSNPN, CDR2 SVGIG (reference sequence). The CDR3 contains 13 residues. CDR3 sequence reads: CAWGLDRDTEAFF. The CDR3 region has the DNA TGTGCCTGGGGCCTGGACAGGGACACTGAAGCTTTCTTT.

V usage is TRBV30 and J usage is TRBJ1-1, with a possible D match to TRBD1 (5 bases). Per the germline V gene, CDR1 is GTSNPN and CDR2 is SVGIG (reference sequence). V lost 4 bases and J 4 bases, leaving 7 bases between the germline ends. The CDR3 extends over 11 amino acids. CDR3 sequence (DNA): TGTGCCTGGACCCAGGGCACTGAAGCTTTCTTT. Translated, it gives CAWTQGTEAFF.

The chain couples TRBV27 to TRBJ1-4, with 11 bases matching TRBD1. The CDR3 runs to 15 residues. Germline values: CDR1 MNHEY, CDR2 SMNVEV (reference sequence). V was clipped by 4 bases and J by 7 bases; unmatched bases: 5. The CDR3 spells CASSSRTGGFEKLFF. As DNA, the CDR3 is TGTGCCAGCAGTTCCCGGACAGGGGGCTTTGAAAAACTGTTTTTT.

By sample fraction, this clone is medium-sized (0.01 to 0.1%). The rearrangement uses TRBV18 and TRBJ1-4, with 8 bases matching TRBD1. This CDR3 region has 15 residues. The trim removed 3 bases at V and 7 bases at J, leaving 7 bases unmatched. Germline V gene data show CDR1 as KGHSH and CDR2 as LQKENI. The CDR3 sequence: CASSPTAGGFEKLFF. The CDR3 nucleotides are TGTGCCAGCTCACCGACGGCAGGGGGCTTTGAAAAACTGTTTTTT. The whole variable domain, remainder taken from reference TRBV18 and TRBJ1-4, is NAGVMQNPRHLVRRRGQEARLRCSPMKGHSHVYWYRQLPEEGLKFMVYLQKENIIDESGMPKERFSAEFPKEGPSILRIQQVVRGDSAAYFCASSPTAGGFEKLFFGSGTQLSVL.

The chain recombines TRBV30 with TRBJ1-2; TRBD1 aligns across 7 bases. Germline V gene lookup returns CDR1 GTSNPN and CDR2 SVGIG (reference sequence). The trim removed 2 bases at V and 8 bases at J, leaving 8 bases unmatched. The CDR3 sequence is 13 residues long. The CDR3 DNA reads as TGTGCCTGGAGTCCTCACTCAGGGGGAGGCTACACCTTC. Translation: CAWSPHSGGGYTF.

The rearrangement links TRBV5-4 to TRBJ1-6; 7 bases agree with TRBD1. CDR1 SGHNT and CDR2 YYREEE come from the germline V gene (reference sequence). The V segment lost 4 bases and the J segment 10 bases; nucleotides outside the gene matches: 8. The CDR3 is 14 residues long. Here the CDR3 reads CASSLWDRISPLHF. The CDR3 DNA follows: TGTGCCAGCAGCCTATGGGACAGAATATCACCCCTCCACTTT.

The rearrangement joins TRBV9 to TRBJ2-1; TRBD1 matches at 10 bases. V trimming: 4 bases; J trimming: 5 bases; junction bases outside the gene matches: 3. Germline V CDR1 and CDR2: SGDLS, YYNGEE. The CDR3 has 14 amino acids. CDR3 protein: CASSWTGGNNEQFF. CDR3 in DNA: TGTGCCAGCAGCTGGACAGGGGGTAACAATGAGCAGTTCTTC.

This clone was counted only a few times. It is likely a read error, because the conserved phenylalanine at the end of the CDR3 is missing. The limits of the CDR3 on the DNA are not certain, so only TCRdb's listed CDR3 is given. The CDR3: CSVEGGTGRGAVI. The chain joins TRBV29-1 to TRBJ2-3; the tabulated D call, TRBD1, remains unverified against the DNA. The CDR3 spans 13 residues, counting both ends. Germline V gene data show CDR1 as SQVTM and CDR2 as ANQGSEA.

The rearrangement joins TRBV15 to TRBJ1-2; tentative D call: TRBD1 (5 bases). Trimming removed 6 bases from V and 3 bases from J, with 11 bases in between. The CDR3 runs 13 residues. Germline CDR1 and CDR2: LNHNV and YYDKDF (reference sequence). The CDR3 here is CATSIRVYYGYTF. CDR3 coding DNA: TGTGCCACCAGTATCAGGGTTTACTATGGCTACACCTTC.

This clone was recorded only once. V gene TRBV13 combines with J gene TRBJ1-6; D remains ambiguous. V was pared by 3 bases and J by 7 bases, with 7 bases between. This CDR3 region has 13 residues. Germline V gene sequence: CDR1 PRHDT, CDR2 FYEKMQ (reference sequence). CDR3 region: CASSFAGNSPLHF. CDR3 coding DNA: TGTGCCAGCAGCTTTGCTGGGAATTCACCCCTCCACTTT.

The rearrangement joins TRBV4-3 to TRBJ2-7; TRBD2 might be the D (6 bases). Trimming pared 5 bases from V and 0 bases from J, leaving 11 bases between. CDR3 length: 14 amino acids. Germline CDR1 is LGHNA and CDR2 is YSLEER. CDR3 coding DNA: TGCGCCAGCAGCGTGCGGGGCATCTCCTACGAGCAGTACTTC. Translated: CASSVRGISYEQYF.

The J gene is TRBJ2-5, the V gene TRBV13; 9 positions match TRBD2. The CDR3 is 16 amino acids. Germline CDR1 and CDR2: PRHDT and FYEKMQ (reference sequence). The junction had 14 bases not matched to a gene; V was cut back by 4 bases and J by 8 bases. CDR3 sequence: CASSSASGGTIRTQYF. CDR3 nucleotides: TGTGCCAGCAGCTCTGCGAGCGGGGGGACCATTCGTACCCAGTACTTC.

The chain uses TRBV27 and TRBJ2-1; 7 nucleotides line up with TRBD1. From germline, CDR1 is MNHEY and CDR2 SMNVEV (reference sequence). J lost 4 bases, V lost 6 bases, and 6 bases had no gene match. The CDR3 loop spans 14 amino acids. The CDR3 reads CASSRDSLYNEQFF. The CDR3 region has the DNA TGTGCCAGCAGCAGGGACAGCTTATACAATGAGCAGTTCTTC.

This clone was seen a few times. V gene TRBV5-6 combines with J gene TRBJ2-7; 7 bases map to TRBD2. V shed 1 base and J 3 bases; nucleotides not matched to a gene: 1. Germline V gives CDR1 SGHDT, CDR2 YYEEEE. This CDR3 spans 13 amino acids. The CDR3: CASSLSGGYEQYF. The CDR3 coding sequence is TGTGCCAGCAGCTTGTCGGGGGGCTACGAGCAGTACTTC.

The chain uses TRBV4-3 and TRBJ2-5, with D perhaps matching TRBD1 (6 bases). CDR1 and CDR2 (germline): LGHNA, YSLEER. V dropped 0 bases and J dropped 2 bases, with 10 bases sitting between them. The CDR3 has 15 residues. The CDR3 DNA is TGCGCCAGCAGCCAAGACCACAGGGAGCAAGAGACCCAGTACTTC. As protein: CASSQDHREQETQYF.

The chain is built from TRBV6-5 and TRBJ1-1; D gene unclear. Germline lookup yields CDR1 MNHEY and CDR2 SVGAGI. The length of the CDR3 is 13 residues. Deletions cut 2 bases from V and 5 bases from J, with 9 bases between. This CDR3 is CASSYLSWTEAFF. As DNA, the CDR3 is TGTGCCAGCAGTTACCTCAGCTGGACTGAAGCTTTCTTT.

This chain connects TRBV6-6 to TRBJ2-5; D possibly corresponds to TRBD1 (5 bases). The V gene lost 8 bases and the J gene lost 7 bases, with 11 bases spanning the gap. CDR3 size: 11 residues. The germline CDR1 and CDR2 sequences are MNHNY and SVGAGI (reference sequence). CDR3 DNA: TGTGCCAGCGAGACAGTAGGGACCCAGTACTTC. It codes for CASETVGTQYF.